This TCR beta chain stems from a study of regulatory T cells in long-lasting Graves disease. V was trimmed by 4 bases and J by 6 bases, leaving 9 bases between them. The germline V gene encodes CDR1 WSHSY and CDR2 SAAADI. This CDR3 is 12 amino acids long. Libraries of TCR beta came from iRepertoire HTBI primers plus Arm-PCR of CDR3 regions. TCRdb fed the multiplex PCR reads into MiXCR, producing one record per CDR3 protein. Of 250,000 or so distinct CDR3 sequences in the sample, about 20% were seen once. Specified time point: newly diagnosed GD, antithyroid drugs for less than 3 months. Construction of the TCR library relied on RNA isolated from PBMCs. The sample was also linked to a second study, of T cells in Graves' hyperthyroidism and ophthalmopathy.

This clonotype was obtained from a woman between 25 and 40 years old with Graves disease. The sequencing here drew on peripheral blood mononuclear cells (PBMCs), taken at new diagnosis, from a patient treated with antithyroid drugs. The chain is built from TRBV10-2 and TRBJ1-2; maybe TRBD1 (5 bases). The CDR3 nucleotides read TGCGCCAGCAGTGTTCAACAGGATGGCTACACCTTC. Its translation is CASSVQQDGYTF.